One and the same sample provided the 28 T cell receptor beta chains below, sequenced in a study of T cell responses to AZD1222 COVID-19 vaccine. Measured with immunoSEQ multiplex PCR; TCRdb has only the in-frame clones, and not every one. The table lists 100,000 or so clones, nearly 90% of them singletons, with about 2.9% in the top ten. This material consisted of peripheral blood, taken on day 0 of AZD1222 vaccination. These receptors all come from an adult in good health.

The chain links TRBV7-2 to TRBJ2-2; no firm D call. There are 14 residues in the CDR3. V shed 5 bases and J shed 6 bases, with 13 bases lying between them. Germline CDR1 SGHTA, CDR2 FQGNSA. In DNA, the CDR3 is TGTGCCAGCAGCGGGGTGTGGGCGGCCGGGGAGCTGTTTTTT. Translated, it gives CASSGVWAAGELFF.

The chain uses TRBV29-1 and TRBJ2-1, with TRBD1 identical over 7 bases. CDR3 length equals 13 residues. The ends lost 4 bases at V and 8 bases at J; junction bases unmatched: 8. Germline V gene data show CDR1 as SQVTM and CDR2 as ANQGSEA. The CDR3 reads CSVVSTGLHEQFF. CDR3 nucleotide sequence: TGCAGCGTTGTATCGACAGGGTTGCATGAGCAGTTCTTC.

The rearrangement uses TRBV7-8 and TRBJ1-2; D is uncertain. Germline CDR1 reads SGHVS; CDR2 reads FQNEAQ. There are 15 residues in the CDR3. Trimming cost V 5 bases and J 6 bases, with 19 bases left between them. CDR3 coding DNA: TGTGCCAGCAGCCCATACTTAAGGGCTGCGAATGGCTACACCTTC. Translating it yields CASSPYLRAANGYTF. The entire variable domain, with the rest obtained from reference TRBV7-8 and TRBJ1-2, is as follows: GAGVSQSPRYKVAKRGQDVALRCDPISGHVSLFWYQQALGQGPEFLTYFQNEAQLDKSGLPSDRFFAERPEGSVSTLKIQRTQQEDSAVYLCASSPYLRAANGYTFGSGTRLTVV.

The rearrangement links TRBV4-2 to TRBJ2-3, with TRBD2 matching over 8 bases. Germline-derived CDR1 and CDR2 are LGHNA and YNFKEQ. The CDR3 sequence is 16 residues long. The ends lost 0 bases at V and 1 base at J; junction bases unmatched: 3. The CDR3, as DNA: TGTGCCAGCAGCCAAGAACCGGGGGGGCGCACAGATACGCAGTATTTT. It translates to CASSQEPGGRTDTQYF.

This chain joins TRBV6-5 and TRBJ2-5; 7 bases line up with TRBD2. This CDR3 has 14 amino acids. Germline CDR1 is MNHEY and CDR2 is SVGAGI. After removal of 6 bases from V and 5 bases from J, the junction contained 9 bases not matched to a gene. The CDR3 region has the DNA TGTGCCAGCAGGTTAACGACTAGCTATGAGACCCAGTACTTC. This encodes CASRLTTSYETQYF.

The V and J genes are TRBV6-2 or TRBV6-3 and TRBJ2-4, with D perhaps TRBD1 (6 bases). The CDR3 extends over 15 amino acids. CDR1 is MNHEY and CDR2 is SVGEGT in the germline V gene. Between the trimmed V and J ends, which lost 3 bases and 4 bases, there was a span of 13 bases. The CDR3 loop is CASSYSPDSKNIQYF. The CDR3 bases are TGTGCCAGCAGTTATTCCCCGGACAGTAAAAACATTCAGTACTTC.

The gene calls are TRBV5-1 and TRBJ2-2; a weak D match, TRBD2 (5 bases). With 4 bases removed from V and 1 base from J, the gap between germline ends came to 14 bases. CDR1 and CDR2 from the germline V gene are SGHRS and YFSETQ. CDR3 length: 16 amino acids. The CDR3 nucleotides read TGCGCCAGCAGCGTATCGGACTCACAGAACACCGGGGAGCTGTTTTTT. It encodes CASSVSDSQNTGELFF.

The rearrangement joins TRBV27 to TRBJ1-2, with a tentative D call TRBD1 (5 bases). The CDR3 loop spans 13 amino acids. V lost 5 bases to trimming and J lost 4 bases, with 11 bases between them. CDR1 MNHEY and CDR2 SMNVEV come from the germline V gene (reference sequence). CDR3 amino acids: CASSATGGYGYTF. The CDR3 DNA reads TGTGCCAGCAGTGCCACAGGCGGCTATGGCTACACCTTC.

The V gene is TRBV3-1 (or the pseudogene TRBV3-2), the J gene TRBJ2-7; 9 bases are shared with TRBD2. The CDR3 extends over 16 amino acids. The junction had 5 bases not matched to a gene; V was cut back by 0 bases and J by 2 bases. Looked up from germline, CDR1 is LGHDT and CDR2 is YNNKEL (reference sequence). Written as DNA, the CDR3 is TGTGCCAGCAGCCAAGAAGAGGGACTAGCCACCTACGAGCAGTACGTC. It yields the protein CASSQEEGLATYEQYV.

The J gene is TRBJ1-2, the V gene TRBV3-1 (or the pseudogene TRBV3-2); perhaps TRBD1 as D (5 bases). Germline loops: CDR1 LGHDT, CDR2 YNNKEL (reference sequence). The CDR3 consists of 14 residues. V was cut by 6 bases and J by 8 bases, with 19 bases left in between. The CDR3, as DNA: TGTGCCAGCAGACTTTCATTAGGGGCCTGGGGCTACACCTTC. Translating gives CASRLSLGAWGYTF.

The rearrangement joins TRBV12-3 or TRBV12-4 to TRBJ1-2; D uncertain. This CDR3 spans 12 amino acids. Trimming stripped 1 base from V and 7 bases from J, with 7 bases between. This CDR3 is CASSLVGGGYTF. In DNA form, the CDR3 reads TGTGCCAGCAGTTTAGTGGGAGGTGGCTACACCTTC.

The chain recombines TRBV29-1 with TRBJ2-3; the D gene is possibly TRBD2 (7 bases). Looked up from germline, CDR1 is SQVTM and CDR2 is ANQGSEA. V gave up 7 bases and J gave up 6 bases, with 20 bases separating them. This CDR3 comprises 14 residues. CDR3 sequence reads: CSARSGGPGDTQYF. The CDR3 coding sequence is TGCAGCGCCCGATCCGGGGGGCCGGGCGATACGCAGTATTTT.

V gene TRBV5-8 combines with J gene TRBJ2-3, with D tentatively TRBD2 (5 bases). From germline, CDR1 is SGHTS and CDR2 YDEGEE. The V end lost 4 bases, the J end lost 4 bases, and 13 bases lay between the germline ends. The CDR3 sequence is 14 residues long. The CDR3 loop is CASSPLVRADTQYF. In nucleotides, the CDR3 is TGTGCCAGCAGCCCACTAGTTAGGGCAGATACGCAGTATTTT.

This rearrangement joins TRBV5-4 to TRBJ2-7; TRBD1 matches 7 bases. The germline gives CDR1 SGHNT, CDR2 YYREEE (reference sequence). This CDR3 comprises 14 residues. The V and J ends lost 4 bases and 2 bases, in that order; junction bases with no gene match: 6. For the CDR3, the DNA is TGTGCCAGCAGCCCAGGGGGTTTCCCCTACGAGCAGTACTTC. Protein: CASSPGGFPYEQYF.

This clone has just a few counts. This chain links TRBV7-9 with TRBJ2-3; D perhaps matches TRBD2 (5 bases). The V gene lost 3 bases and the J gene lost 6 bases, with 19 bases spanning the gap. CDR1 and CDR2 from the germline V gene are SEHNR and FQNEAQ (reference sequence). This CDR3 contains 16 residues. The CDR3 coding sequence is TGTGCCAGCAGCTTGAGTGGTGTCGAACGAGGGGATACGCAGTATTTT. Protein: CASSLSGVERGDTQYF.

The V gene is TRBV5-6, the J gene TRBJ1-4, with TRBD1 as a possible D gene (5 bases). V lost 3 bases and J 7 bases, leaving 16 bases between the germline ends. The CDR3 covers 15 residues. Germline V lookup: CDR1 SGHDT, CDR2 YYEEEE. The CDR3 DNA sequence: TGTGCCAGCAGCTCGTTAACTCGGGGGAGTGAAAAACTGTTTTTT. The encoded protein is CASSSLTRGSEKLFF.

This sequence joins TRBV7-3 and TRBJ2-3, with D tentatively TRBD1 (7 bases). The V and J ends lost 5 bases and 4 bases respectively, with 10 bases between them. The CDR3 is made up of 13 amino acids. The germline gives CDR1 SGHTA, CDR2 FQGTGA. The CDR3 region is CASSRGTADTQYF. CDR3 sequence (DNA): TGTGCCAGCAGCCGCGGGACAGCAGATACGCAGTATTTT. The variable domain in full, with the rest retrieved from reference TRBV7-3 and TRBJ2-3, is GAGVSQTPSNKVTEKGKYVELRCDPISGHTALYWYRQSLGQGPEFLIYFQGTGAADDSGLPNDRFFAVRPEGSVSTLKIQRTERGDSAVYLCASSRGTADTQYFGPGTRLTVL.

The chain carries TRBV30 and TRBJ2-5; no reliable D call. Germline V gene sequence: CDR1 GTSNPN, CDR2 SVGIG (reference sequence). V lost 0 bases and J 4 bases, leaving 12 bases between the germline ends. This CDR3 is built from 14 residues. The CDR3 region is CAWSVQISRETQYF. CDR3 coding DNA: TGTGCCTGGAGTGTCCAGATATCCAGAGAGACCCAGTACTTC.

The V gene is TRBV7-3, the J gene TRBJ2-5; the D gene is possibly TRBD2 (5 bases). V was clipped by 2 bases and J by 3 bases, with 7 bases between them. This CDR3 region has 13 residues. Per germline, CDR1 SGHTA and CDR2 FQGTGA. The CDR3 coding sequence is TGTGCCAGCAGCTTATCGGGGAAAGAGACCCAGTACTTC. It encodes CASSLSGKETQYF.

The rearrangement joins TRBV4-2 to TRBJ2-3; 13 bases fit TRBD2. CDR1 LGHNA and CDR2 YNFKEQ come from the germline V gene. Germline trimming cut 4 bases from V and 0 bases from J; bases unmatched to any gene: 7. The CDR3 loop spans 18 amino acids. CDR3 DNA: TGTGCCAGCAGCCTCGGACTAGCGGGGGTTGCTAGCACAGATACGCAGTATTTT. Amino acid sequence: CASSLGLAGVASTDTQYF.

The CDR3 DNA follows: TGTGCCAGTAGTATGGTGACAGGGGTAGGTCCTGGAAACACCATATATTTT. The encoded protein is CASSMVTGVGPGNTIYF. The rearrangement links TRBV19 to TRBJ1-3; 8 bases match TRBD1. This CDR3 comprises 17 residues. Germline trimming cut 3 bases from V and 2 bases from J; bases unmatched to any gene: 9. Germline V CDR1 and CDR2: LNHDA, SQIVND (reference sequence).

V and J are TRBV24-1 and TRBJ1-2; D remains ambiguous. Trimming took 10 bases from V and 0 from J, leaving 11 bases between them. The CDR3 is 13 residues long. CDR1 and CDR2 from the germline V gene are KGHDR and SFDVKD. CDR3 nucleotide sequence: TGTGCCACTAGAGACGGAACTAACTATGGCTACACCTTC. Protein sequence: CATRDGTNYGYTF.

The V and J genes are TRBV2 and TRBJ2-7, with a possible D match to TRBD1 (6 bases). V was clipped by 1 base and J by 0 bases, with 10 bases between them. The CDR3 runs 15 residues. Germline CDR1 and CDR2: SNHLY and FYNNEI. CDR3 bases: TGTGCCAGCAGTGAAGGGACAGCCAGCTCCTACGAGCAGTACGTC. It encodes CASSEGTASSYEQYV.

V and J are TRBV7-5 and TRBJ2-7; TRBD1 is the table's D call, not checked against the DNA. TRBV7-5 counts as a pseudogene. The CDR3 loop spans 16 amino acids. CDR3 nucleotides: TGTGCCAGAAGCCACCCCCCGGGACATCCCTCCTACGAGCAGTACTTC. Its protein is CARSHPPGHPSYEQYF.

The sample holds a few counts of this clone. The chain has TRBV7-9 and TRBJ1-2, with a weak D call TRBD1 (6 bases). The germline gives CDR1 SEHNR, CDR2 FQNEAQ (reference sequence). CDR3 length: 16 residues. V shed 5 bases and J shed 2 bases, with 18 bases lying between them. In DNA, the CDR3 is TGTGCCAGCAGCCGAGAGGGGGGCCAGCGGAACTATGGCTACACCTTC. This sequence encodes CASSREGGQRNYGYTF.

CDR3 DNA sequence: TGTGCCAGCAGCCCGGGGGGAAATAGCAATCAGCCCCAGCATTTT. Amino acid sequence: CASSPGGNSNQPQHF. The V and J genes are TRBV11-2 and TRBJ1-5; D perhaps matches TRBD1 (5 bases). The CDR3 is made up of 15 amino acids. V was pared by 5 bases and J by 0 bases, with 11 bases between. Germline V CDR1 and CDR2: SGHAT, FQNNGV.

V and J are TRBV6-5 and TRBJ1-5; possibly TRBD1 for D (5 bases). V was pared by 0 bases and J by 0 bases, with 6 bases between. The germline CDR1 and CDR2 sequences are MNHEY and SVGAGI. The CDR3 is 15 residues long. The CDR3 sequence is CASSYSGDSNQPQHF. The CDR3 nucleotides are TGTGCCAGCAGTTACTCGGGGGATAGCAATCAGCCCCAGCATTTT.

The V call is TRBV3-1 (or the pseudogene TRBV3-2), the J call TRBJ2-1; D gene ambiguous. V lost 0 bases, J lost 4 bases, and 19 bases lay in between. The CDR3 is made up of 18 amino acids. Looked up from germline, CDR1 is LGHDT and CDR2 is YNNKEL (reference sequence). Written as DNA, the CDR3 is TGTGCCAGCAGCCAAGATTACGGTTCCCGTCTCGTTTACAATGAGCAGTTCTTC. The encoded protein is CASSQDYGSRLVYNEQFF.